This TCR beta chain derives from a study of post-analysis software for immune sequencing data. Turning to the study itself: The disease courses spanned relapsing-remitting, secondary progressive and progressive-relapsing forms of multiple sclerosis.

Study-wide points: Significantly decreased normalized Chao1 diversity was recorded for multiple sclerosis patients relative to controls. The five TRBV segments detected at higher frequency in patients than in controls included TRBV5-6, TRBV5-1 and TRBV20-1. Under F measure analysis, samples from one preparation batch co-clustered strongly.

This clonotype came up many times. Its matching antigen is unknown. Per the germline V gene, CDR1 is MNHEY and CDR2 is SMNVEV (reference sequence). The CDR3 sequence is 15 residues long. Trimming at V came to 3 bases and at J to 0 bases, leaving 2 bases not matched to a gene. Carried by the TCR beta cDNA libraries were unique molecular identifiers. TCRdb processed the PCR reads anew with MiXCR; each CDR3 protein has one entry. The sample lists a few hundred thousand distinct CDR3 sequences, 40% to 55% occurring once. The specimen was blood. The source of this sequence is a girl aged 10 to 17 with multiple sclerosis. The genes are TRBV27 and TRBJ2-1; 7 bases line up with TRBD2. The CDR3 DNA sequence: TGTGCCAGCAGTTTCGGCGGGAGCTCCTACAATGAGCAGTTCTTC. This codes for CASSFGGSSYNEQFF.